This TCR beta chain was identified during a study of blood T cells in healthy people across ages (dated by TCRdb to between 2014 and 2017). Study-wide context: In model experiments, roughly one uniquely barcoded TCR beta cDNA molecule per two T cells was captured by template switching. Donors were grouped into four age groups: young (average 16 years), middle-aged (less than 40), aged (around 56) and long-lived (around 80). To avoid experimental bias, donors of different ages were spread randomly across the sequencing lanes. Two additional independent replicas of 1 million unique cDNA reads from the same blood draw were analyzed for two donors (one aged 18 to 30 and one aged 80 or older). Age-related changes in TCR beta repertoire diversity were measured in the study by deep sequencing normalized with unique cDNA molecular identifiers. What the work shows at the level of the full study, not this receptor alone: Because donor CMV infection status was unknown, age-related changes in expanded clonotypes were potentially confounded. Total diversity estimates from one million sequenced T cells were considered lower bounds and underestimates. Conclusive comparison of naive and antigen-experienced compartments was prevented by the profiling of bulk unsorted PBMCs. Observed TCR beta diversity per million T cells fell roughly linearly with age, and a significant reduction was already apparent by age around 40. The long-lived group showed more naive CD4+ T cells, fewer expanded clones and increased TCR diversity than the aged group, suggesting age selection. The percentage of naive T cells measured by flow cytometry correlated strongly with observed TCR beta diversity.

The roughly 37 donors, aged about 6 to 100 years, were systemically healthy Caucasian individuals from Russia. Each donor gave about 11 milliliters of peripheral blood, drawn into EDTA-treated Vacutainer tubes. Ficoll-Paque density-gradient centrifugation was used to isolate PBMCs, with at least 6.5 million obtained per sample. Trizol reagent was used to extract total RNA from PBMCs, with at least 5.5 micrograms per sample. Naive CD45RAhigh/CD27high T cell percentages were measured by flow cytometry on a PBMC aliquot from every donor. According to the germline V gene, CDR1 reads MNHGY and CDR2 reads SVAAGI. V is shortened by 4 bases, J by 10 bases, and the region joining them spans 8 bases. CDR3 length: 10 amino acids, cysteine to phenylalanine. Of all the DNA, just the CDR3 is kept, 30 bases in frame from base 1. The library was built by means of 5' RACE. Sequencing took place on an Illumina HiSeq 2500. A second roughly 6 to 11 cycle PCR used a sample-barcoded 5' primer and a J-beta primer mix. Each TCR beta cDNA molecule received a unique molecular identifier from a template-switch 5' adaptor carrying 12 random nucleotides. Each sample yielded at least 2.5 million CDR3-containing paired-end reads. The Mint cDNA synthesis kit, primed by a TRBC-specific oligonucleotide, was used to synthesize first-strand cDNA from all RNA. All cDNA was treated with uracil-DNA glycosylase and then went through a first 18-cycle PCR with the universal primers M1SS and BC2_uni_R. The original pipeline was this. Normalization of each sample was performed by random selection of 1 million high-quality reads, each carrying a distinct molecular identifier. Instead of being binned into consensus sequences, reads with shared molecular identifiers were discarded. MiTCR, set to a Q25 quality threshold and the strictest error-elimination algorithm, was used for CDR3 identification, clonotype clustering and error correction. A nonparametric unseen species model using Euler transformation provided a lower-bound estimate of total TCR beta diversity. TCRdb cleaned the public reads at Q25 with fastp, built clones with MiXCR and kept in-frame beta chains. Each CDR3 protein gets just one entry, which takes the most common genes and DNA from the rows behind it. What appears here as the V and J calls and clone size reflects TCRdb's work, not the paper's. The sample table records 1,500,000 or so distinct CDR3 sequences; around 59% of these occur just once. About 6.7% of the sample is held by the ten biggest clonotypes.

With respect to this clonotype: The antigen this receptor binds is unknown. Per-base qualities were not stored, and no clone one base away is much larger.

Here the chain combines TRBV6-9 and TRBJ2-7; confidence is insufficient to name the D gene. The sequence derives from a man aged 18 to 29 in good health. The specimen was blood. In nucleotides, the sequence is TGTGCCAGCAGTTGTGTGGCCCAGTACTTC. Translated, this gives CASSCVAQYF.